Listed below are T cell receptor beta chains from one sample, sequenced in a study of shared clonotypes between healthy human individuals. The data were produced by immunoSEQ multiplex PCR, yet TCRdb's version contains in-frame clones alone and is incomplete. Among roughly 2.5 million clones listed, more than 80% were seen once. The sequenced sample consisted of naive CD4+ T cells sorted from blood. These receptors came from a young man in good health. Each CDR3 is given with its conserved first and last residue. A D gene is named only where the DNA matches it firmly. Rows give clone size only sometimes, using once, few, many, or a class for an expanded clone.

V gene: TRBV2; clone size: NA; J gene: TRBJ1-1; D gene: NA; CDR3 protein: CATQVGRTEAFF; CDR3 DNA: TGTGCCACCCAGGTCGGTAGGACTGAAGCTTTCTTT
V gene: TRBV20-1; clone size: NA; J gene: TRBJ2-7; D gene: NA; CDR3 protein: CSARDTYEQYF; CDR3 DNA: TGCAGTGCTAGAGATACCTACGAGCAGTACTTC
V gene: TRBV5-1; clone size: NA; J gene: TRBJ2-5; D gene: TRBD2; CDR3 protein: CASSRGLAQETQYF; CDR3 DNA: TGCGCCAGCAGCCGAGGACTAGCGCAAGAGACCCAGTACTTC
V gene: TRBV5-6; clone size: NA; J gene: TRBJ1-1; D gene: TRBD1; CDR3 protein: CASSLWDRSNTEAFF; CDR3 DNA: TGTGCCAGCAGCTTGTGGGACAGATCTAACACTGAAGCTTTCTTT
V gene: TRBV7-3; clone size: NA; J gene: TRBJ1-1; D gene: NA; CDR3 protein: CASSLTPQANTEAFF; CDR3 DNA: TGTGCCAGCAGCTTAACACCGCAAGCGAACACTGAAGCTTTCTTT
V gene: TRBV19; clone size: once; J gene: TRBJ1-4; D gene: TRBD1; CDR3 protein: CASSEGTGLEKLFF; CDR3 DNA: TGTGCCAGTAGTGAGGGGACAGGCCTCGAAAAACTGTTTTTT
V gene: TRBV30; clone size: once; J gene: TRBJ2-7; D gene: NA; CDR3 protein: CAWSGASSVQYF; CDR3 DNA: TGTGCCTGGAGTGGAGCCTCCTCCGTGCAGTACTTC
V gene: TRBV4-3; clone size: NA; J gene: TRBJ2-6; D gene: NA; CDR3 protein: CASSLIFEQTGKSSGANVLTF; CDR3 DNA: TGCGCCAGCAGCCTCATCTTTGAGCAGACAGGAAAGAGCTCTGGGGCCAACGTCCTGACTTTC
V gene: TRBV10-3; clone size: NA; J gene: TRBJ2-1; D gene: NA; CDR3 protein: CAISGTTGYNEQFF; CDR3 DNA: TGTGCCATCAGTGGAACAACAGGGTACAATGAGCAGTTCTTC
V gene: TRBV15; clone size: NA; J gene: TRBJ1-6; D gene: NA; CDR3 protein: CATSRDRGSSPLHF; CDR3 DNA: TGTGCCACCAGCAGAGATAGGGGTTCCTCACCCCTCCACTTT
V gene: TRBV30; clone size: NA; J gene: TRBJ2-7; D gene: NA; CDR3 protein: CAWSVGKTNISPPEQYF; CDR3 DNA: TGTGCCTGGAGTGTCGGGAAGACAAATATCTCACCCCCAGAGCAGTACTTC
V gene: TRBV27; clone size: NA; J gene: TRBJ1-2; D gene: TRBD1; CDR3 protein: CASSLRTGVGYTF; CDR3 DNA: TGTGCCAGCAGTTTACGGACAGGGGTTGGCTACACCTTC
V gene: TRBV5-1; clone size: NA; J gene: TRBJ1-3; D gene: NA; CDR3 protein: CASSLGQFGSPGAIYF; CDR3 DNA: TGCGCCAGCAGCTTAGGACAATTCGGGAGCCCAGGGGCCATATATTTT
V gene: TRBV2; clone size: NA; J gene: TRBJ2-5; D gene: TRBD2; CDR3 protein: CASSEYLAGGETQYF; CDR3 DNA: TGTGCCAGCAGTGAATACCTAGCGGGAGGGGAGACCCAGTACTTC
V gene: TRBV5-1; clone size: NA; J gene: TRBJ2-2; D gene: NA; CDR3 protein: CASSLGRPDNTGELFF; CDR3 DNA: TGCGCCAGCAGCTTGGGGCGGCCAGATAACACCGGGGAGCTGTTTTTT
V gene: TRBV7-8; clone size: NA; J gene: TRBJ2-3; D gene: NA; CDR3 protein: CASSLVLGDTQYF; CDR3 DNA: TGTGCCAGCAGCTTAGTCCTGGGAGATACGCAGTATTTT
V gene: TRBV5-1; clone size: NA; J gene: TRBJ2-7; D gene: NA; CDR3 protein: CASSRDGQQVYEQYF; CDR3 DNA: TGCGCCAGCAGTCGAGATGGACAGCAAGTCTACGAGCAGTACTTC
V gene: TRBV6-5; clone size: NA; J gene: TRBJ2-1; D gene: NA; CDR3 protein: CASSYRSTWGDPEQFF; CDR3 DNA: TGTGCCAGCAGCTACAGATCTACCTGGGGTGATCCTGAGCAGTTCTTC
V gene: TRBV5-1; clone size: NA; J gene: TRBJ2-1; D gene: TRBD2; CDR3 protein: CASSWKTSGAAVYNEQFF; CDR3 DNA: TGCGCCAGCAGCTGGAAGACTAGCGGGGCCGCCGTGTACAATGAGCAGTTCTTC
V gene: TRBV4-3; clone size: NA; J gene: TRBJ2-5; D gene: NA; CDR3 protein: CASSQDWEIQGTQYF; CDR3 DNA: TGCGCCAGCAGCCAAGATTGGGAAATTCAGGGGACCCAGTACTTC
V gene: TRBV7-2; clone size: NA; J gene: TRBJ2-7; D gene: NA; CDR3 protein: CASSFHLGSYEQYF; CDR3 DNA: TGTGCCAGCAGTTTCCACTTGGGGTCCTACGAGCAGTACTTC
V gene: TRBV5-1; clone size: NA; J gene: TRBJ2-1; D gene: NA; CDR3 protein: CASSSGPKRNEQFF; CDR3 DNA: TGCGCCAGCAGCTCCGGACCGAAAAGGAATGAGCAGTTCTTC